Given below is one T cell receptor (beta chain) in context. The antigen is unknown. The second PCR ran roughly 7 to 11 cycles with a sample-barcoded 5' primer and J-beta primers. Every individual sample yielded 2.5 million or more paired-end reads (each containing CDR3). From the 5' RACE reads, TCRdb called clonotypes with MiXCR, one entry per CDR3 protein. The sample lists more than 650,000 distinct CDR3 sequences, around 24% occurring once. The germline gives CDR1 SGHDN, CDR2 FVKESK. The CDR3 has 16 amino acids. This entry is derived from a study of blood T cells in healthy people across ages. Points from the study as a whole: Compared with aged donors, long-lived donors showed fewer expanded clones, suggesting selection.

These data are also associated with another study on T cells of mothers and their children. That source adds: Six children, together with their three healthy Caucasian mothers, made up the donors.

Material for sequencing was blood. The rearrangement joins TRBV14 to TRBJ2-1; TRBD2 is a possible D gene (5 bases). The J call is in doubt because the DNA end fits TRBJ2-7 better. The receptor was derived from a boy aged 5-17 years in good health. The CDR3 DNA reads TGTGCCAGCAGCCAAGATCGCGGAGGAAAAGCCTACGAGCAGTACTTC. Encoded protein: CASSQDRGGKAYEQYF.